The entry below describes one TCR beta chain. This CDR3 is 14 amino acids long. Germline lookup yields CDR1 MDHEN and CDR2 SYDVKM. Unmatched junction bases numbered 8, after V lost 8 bases and J lost 6 bases. The data derive from a study of blood T cell repertoires in COVID-19. Study details: COVID-19 samples from acute and convalescent phases originated in the United States, Italy and Spain. The analysed material was cDNA or gDNA that came from T cells, B-cell-depleted T cells, or PBMCs.

Original processing methods: Using reference gene primer amplification, nucleated cell counts were estimated. Assay: immunoSEQ multiplex PCR; the TCRdb copy retains only in-frame clones and omits some. V, J and clone size are taken as reported in that table, and D and trimming were inferred from the DNA itself. The top ten clones hold around 4.2% of a sample with a few hundred thousand clones, over 80% of them seen once. The source is a woman aged 45-65 years with active or convalescent COVID-19. Sequenced material: peripheral blood. This chain uses TRBV28 with TRBJ2-1, with 9 nucleotides matching TRBD1. The CDR3 loop is CASLSGQGSNEQFF. In nucleotides, the CDR3 is TGTGCCAGCTTATCGGGACAGGGATCCAATGAGCAGTTCTTC.